Reported below is one T cell receptor (beta chain). CDR3 size: 15 residues. CDR1 is PRHDT and CDR2 is FYEKMQ in the germline V gene (reference sequence). V was pared by 0 bases and J by 2 bases, with 10 bases between. The data stem from a study of OX40 agonist ivuxolimab in advanced cancers. As for the study in general: Treatment of patients was with ivuxolimab, an agonistic anti-OX40 (CD134) antibody.

The table came from immunoSEQ multiplex PCR; TCRdb's copy has only in-frame clones and leaves some out. Counted here are just over 90,000 clones, 94% occurring once; the ten biggest clones make up roughly 2.6%. This TCR came from an adult with an advanced solid tumor such as melanoma, head and neck, liver or kidney cancer. The V and J genes are TRBV13 and TRBJ1-2; tentatively, D is TRBD1 (5 bases). The source material was CD4+ or CD8+ T cells sorted from blood, sampled in a trial of the OX40 agonist ivuxolimab. This CDR3 reads CASSLGGRLNYGYTF. The CDR3 DNA reads TGTGCCAGCAGCTTAGGGGGACGGCTAAACTATGGCTACACCTTC. Complete variable domain (other parts from reference TRBV13 and TRBJ1-2): AAGVIQSPRHLIKEKRETATLKCYPIPRHDTVYWYQQGPGQDPQFLISFYEKMQSDKGSIPDRFSAQQFSDYHSELNMSSLELGDSALYFCASSLGGRLNYGYTFGSGTRLTVV.